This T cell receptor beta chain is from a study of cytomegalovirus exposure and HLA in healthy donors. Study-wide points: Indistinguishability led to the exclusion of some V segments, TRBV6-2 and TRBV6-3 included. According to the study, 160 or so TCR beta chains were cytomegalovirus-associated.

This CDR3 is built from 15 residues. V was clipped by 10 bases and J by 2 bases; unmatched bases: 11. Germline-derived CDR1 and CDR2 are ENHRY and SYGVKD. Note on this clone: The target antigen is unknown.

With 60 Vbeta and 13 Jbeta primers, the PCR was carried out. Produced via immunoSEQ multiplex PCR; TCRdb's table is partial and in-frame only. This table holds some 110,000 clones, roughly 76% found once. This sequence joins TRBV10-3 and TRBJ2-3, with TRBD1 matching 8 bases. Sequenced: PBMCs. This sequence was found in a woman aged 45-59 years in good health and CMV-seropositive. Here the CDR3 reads CATSGQGAVTDTQYF. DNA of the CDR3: TGTGCCACCTCAGGGCAGGGGGCCGTCACAGATACGCAGTATTTT.